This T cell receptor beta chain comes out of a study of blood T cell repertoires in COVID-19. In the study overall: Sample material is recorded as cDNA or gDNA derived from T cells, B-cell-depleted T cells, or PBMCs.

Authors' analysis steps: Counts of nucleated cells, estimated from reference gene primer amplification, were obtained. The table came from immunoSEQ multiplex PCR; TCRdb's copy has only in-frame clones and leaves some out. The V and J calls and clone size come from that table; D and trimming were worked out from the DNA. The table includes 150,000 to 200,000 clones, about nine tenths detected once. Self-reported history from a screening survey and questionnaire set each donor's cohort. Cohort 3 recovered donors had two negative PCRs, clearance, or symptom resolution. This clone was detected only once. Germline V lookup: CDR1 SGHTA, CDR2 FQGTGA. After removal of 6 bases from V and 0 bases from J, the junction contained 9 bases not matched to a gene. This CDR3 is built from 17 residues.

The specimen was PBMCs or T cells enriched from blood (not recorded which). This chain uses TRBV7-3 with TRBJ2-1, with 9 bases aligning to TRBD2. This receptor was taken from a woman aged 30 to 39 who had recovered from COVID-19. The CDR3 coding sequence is TGTGCCAGCAGTCGTACTAGCGGGCTTAGCTCCTACAATGAGCAGTTCTTC. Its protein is CASSRTSGLSSYNEQFF.